This TCR beta chain is from a study of CD8+ T cells in alopecia areata. Whole-study context: Treatment with tofacitinib (6 to 18 months) was followed by 6 months off drug.

After removal of 3 bases from V and 4 bases from J, the junction contained 11 bases not matched to a gene. This CDR3 is built from 19 residues. Germline V gives CDR1 SGHRS, CDR2 YFSETQ. Extracted RNA was reverse transcribed, and the resulting cDNA served as sequencing template. Produced via immunoSEQ multiplex PCR; TCRdb's table is partial and in-frame only. The sample lists about 130,000 clones, around 50% seen once, with 3.5% to 5% in the top ten. This rearrangement joins TRBV5-1 to TRBJ2-3, with 16 nucleotides matching TRBD2. The TCR comes from a human donor with alopecia areata. Sequencing was performed on CD4+ T cells sorted from blood, taken at week 0. The CDR3 region is CASSSTPGLAGGPPDTQYF. The CDR3 bases are TGCGCCAGCAGCTCTACACCGGGACTAGCGGGAGGGCCGCCAGATACGCAGTATTTT.